This TCR beta chain was retrieved from a study of blood T cells in healthy people across ages. Every sample had a minimum of 6.5 million PBMCs isolated. This clonotype was detected a few times. A second PCR of roughly 7 to 11 cycles used a sample-barcoded 5' primer and a J-beta primer mix. In TCRdb, the 5' RACE reads were re-called with MiXCR into one record per CDR3 protein. Here the sample spans around 1.7 million distinct CDR3 sequences, roughly 27% being singletons. CDR1 and CDR2 (germline): LGHDT, YNNKEL (reference sequence). The CDR3 spans 12 residues. V lost 9 bases and J 15 bases, leaving 21 bases between the germline ends.

The origin of this receptor is a woman in her thirties in good health. Sequencing was performed on blood. This rearrangement joins TRBV3-1 to TRBJ2-1; tentatively, D is TRBD2 (6 bases). The CDR3 DNA follows: TGTGCCAGGGGACTTCCTGAACTCGCGCTGTTCTTC. Amino acid sequence: CARGLPELALFF.